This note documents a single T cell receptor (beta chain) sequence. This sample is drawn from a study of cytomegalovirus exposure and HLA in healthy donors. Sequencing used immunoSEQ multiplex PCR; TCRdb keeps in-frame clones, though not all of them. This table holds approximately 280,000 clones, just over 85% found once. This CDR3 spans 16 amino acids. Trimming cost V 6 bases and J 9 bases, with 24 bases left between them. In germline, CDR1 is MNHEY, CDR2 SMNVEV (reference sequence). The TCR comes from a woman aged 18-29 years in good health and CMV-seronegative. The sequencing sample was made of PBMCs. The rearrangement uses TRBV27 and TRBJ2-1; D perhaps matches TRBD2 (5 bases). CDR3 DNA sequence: TGTGCCAGCAGCCCCCCCCCACGACTAAGCGTTAGTGAGCAGTTCTTC. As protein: CASSPPPRLSVSEQFF.